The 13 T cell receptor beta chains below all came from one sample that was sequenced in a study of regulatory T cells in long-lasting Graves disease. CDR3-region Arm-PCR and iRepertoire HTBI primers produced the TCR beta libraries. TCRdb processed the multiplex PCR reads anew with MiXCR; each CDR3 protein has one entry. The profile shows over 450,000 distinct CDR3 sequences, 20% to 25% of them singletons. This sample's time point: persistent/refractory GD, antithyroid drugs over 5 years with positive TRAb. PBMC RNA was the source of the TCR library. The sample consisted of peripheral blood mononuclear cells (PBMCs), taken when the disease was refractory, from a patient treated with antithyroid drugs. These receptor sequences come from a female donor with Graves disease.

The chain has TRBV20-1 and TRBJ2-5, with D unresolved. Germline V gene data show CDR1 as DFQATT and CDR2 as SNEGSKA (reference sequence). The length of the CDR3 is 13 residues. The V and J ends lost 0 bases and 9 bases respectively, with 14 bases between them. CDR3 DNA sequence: TGCAGTGCTAGAGATCAGCCGGGCGCGTCCCAGTACTTC. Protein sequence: CSARDQPGASQYF.

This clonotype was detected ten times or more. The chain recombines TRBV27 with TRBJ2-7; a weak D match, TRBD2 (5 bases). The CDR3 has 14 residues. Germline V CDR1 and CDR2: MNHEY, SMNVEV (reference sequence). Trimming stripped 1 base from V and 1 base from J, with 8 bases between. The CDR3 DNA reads TGTGCCAGCAGTTTATATCGGGGTTCCTACGAGCAGTACTTC. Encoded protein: CASSLYRGSYEQYF.

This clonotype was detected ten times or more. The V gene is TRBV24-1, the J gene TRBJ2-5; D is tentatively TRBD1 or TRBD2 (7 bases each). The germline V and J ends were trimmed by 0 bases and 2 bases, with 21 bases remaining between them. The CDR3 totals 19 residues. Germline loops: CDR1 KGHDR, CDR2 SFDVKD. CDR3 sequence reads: CATSDLPRQGGGRQETQYF. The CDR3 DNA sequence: TGTGCCACCAGTGATTTGCCGCGACAGGGAGGGGGCCGACAAGAGACCCAGTACTTC.

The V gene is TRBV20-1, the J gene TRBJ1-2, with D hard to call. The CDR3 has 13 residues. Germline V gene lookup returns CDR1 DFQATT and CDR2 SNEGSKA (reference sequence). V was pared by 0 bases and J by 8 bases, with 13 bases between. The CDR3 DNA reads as TGCAGTGCTAGAGATCGTTCCTTAAGGGGCTACACCTTC. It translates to CSARDRSLRGYTF.

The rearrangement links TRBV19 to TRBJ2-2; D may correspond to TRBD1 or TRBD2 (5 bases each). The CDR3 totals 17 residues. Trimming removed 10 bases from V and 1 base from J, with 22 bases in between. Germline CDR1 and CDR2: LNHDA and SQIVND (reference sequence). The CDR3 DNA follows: TGTGCCACCTATCCCAGGGTCACGGGGAAGAACACCGGGGAGCTGTTTTTT. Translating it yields CATYPRVTGKNTGELFF.

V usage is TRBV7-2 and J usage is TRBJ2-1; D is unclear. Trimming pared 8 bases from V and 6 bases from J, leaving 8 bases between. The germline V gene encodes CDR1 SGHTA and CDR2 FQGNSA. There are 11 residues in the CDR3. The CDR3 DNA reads TGTGCCAGCGGGGAAAGCAATGAGCAGTTCTTC. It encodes CASGESNEQFF.

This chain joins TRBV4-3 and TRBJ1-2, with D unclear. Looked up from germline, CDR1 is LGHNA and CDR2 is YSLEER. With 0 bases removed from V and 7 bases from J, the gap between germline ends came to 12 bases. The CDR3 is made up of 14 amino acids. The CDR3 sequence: CASSQDLLTGGYTF. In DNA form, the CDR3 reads TGCGCCAGCAGCCAAGATCTCCTAACCGGTGGCTACACCTTC.

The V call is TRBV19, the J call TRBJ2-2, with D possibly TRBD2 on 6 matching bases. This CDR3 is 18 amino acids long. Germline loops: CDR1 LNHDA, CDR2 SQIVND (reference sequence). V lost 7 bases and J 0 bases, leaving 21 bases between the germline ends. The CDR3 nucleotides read TGTGCCAGTACCCTAAAAGGTCTGGACTACGCGAACACCGGGGAGCTGTTTTTT. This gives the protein CASTLKGLDYANTGELFF.

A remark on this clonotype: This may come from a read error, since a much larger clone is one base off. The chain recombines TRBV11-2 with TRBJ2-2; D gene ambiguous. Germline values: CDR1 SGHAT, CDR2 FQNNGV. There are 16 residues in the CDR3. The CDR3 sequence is CAGRKPGRIVTGELFF. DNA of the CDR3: TGTGCCGGCAGGAAACCGGGCCGCATCGTCACCGGGGAGCTGTTTTTT.

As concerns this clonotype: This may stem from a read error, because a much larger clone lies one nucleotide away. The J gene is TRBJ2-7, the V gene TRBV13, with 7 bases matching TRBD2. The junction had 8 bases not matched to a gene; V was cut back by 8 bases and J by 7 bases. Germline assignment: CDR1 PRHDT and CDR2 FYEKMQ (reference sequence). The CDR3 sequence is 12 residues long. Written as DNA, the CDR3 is TGTGCCAGCGGCCCAGGGACTACGGAGCAGTACTTC. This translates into CASGPGTTEQYF.

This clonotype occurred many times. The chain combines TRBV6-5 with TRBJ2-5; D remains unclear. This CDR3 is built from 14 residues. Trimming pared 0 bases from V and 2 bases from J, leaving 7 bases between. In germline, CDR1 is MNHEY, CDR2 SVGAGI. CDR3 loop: CASSYSTRQETQYF. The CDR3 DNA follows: TGTGCCAGCAGTTACTCGACCAGGCAAGAGACCCAGTACTTC.

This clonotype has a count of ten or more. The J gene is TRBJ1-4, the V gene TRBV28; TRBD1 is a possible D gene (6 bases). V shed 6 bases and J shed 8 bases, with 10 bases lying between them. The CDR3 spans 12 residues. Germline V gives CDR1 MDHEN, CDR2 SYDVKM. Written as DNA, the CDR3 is TGTGCCAGCAGGCCGGGGGGCGAAAAACTGTTTTTT. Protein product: CASRPGGEKLFF.

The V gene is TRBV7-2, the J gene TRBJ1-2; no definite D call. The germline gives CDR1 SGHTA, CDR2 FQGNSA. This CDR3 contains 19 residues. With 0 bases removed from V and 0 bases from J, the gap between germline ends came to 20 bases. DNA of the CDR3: TGTGCCAGCAGCTTAGCCGGGGAGCAGCGCCCATTTACTAACTATGGCTACACCTTC. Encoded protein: CASSLAGEQRPFTNYGYTF.